The 3 T cell receptor beta chains in this list originate from one sample, sequenced in a study of T cell responses to AZD1222 COVID-19 vaccine. The protocol was immunoSEQ multiplex PCR, while the TCRdb copy is restricted to in-frame clones and leaves out a portion. This sample has just under 150,000 clones; 70% to 90% occur once, and the top ten carry around 5%. The specimen comprised peripheral blood, sampled 28 days after the second dose of the MenACWY control vaccine. The receptors were sampled from an adult who received the MenACWY meningococcal vaccine as a control.

The chain joins TRBV5-1 to TRBJ2-7, with TRBD1 matching over 7 bases. Trimming at V came to 4 bases and at J to 2 bases, leaving 3 bases not matched to a gene. The CDR3 covers 13 residues. The germline V gene encodes CDR1 SGHRS and CDR2 YFSETQ. CDR3: CASSRTGAYEQYF. In DNA form, the CDR3 reads TGCGCCAGCAGCCGGACAGGAGCCTACGAGCAGTACTTC.

The chain couples TRBV5-1 to TRBJ1-1, with TRBD1 identical over 8 bases. The length of the CDR3 is 15 residues. CDR1 SGHRS and CDR2 YFSETQ come from the germline V gene. Unmatched junction bases numbered 7, after V lost 0 bases and J lost 6 bases. In nucleotides, the CDR3 is TGCGCCAGCAGCTTGGCCCCAGGGGGCAAGTCTGAAGCTTTCTTT. Amino acid sequence: CASSLAPGGKSEAFF.

CDR3 sequence reads: CAISSLDSTYEQYF. The DNA of the CDR3 is TGTGCCATCAGTTCACTCGACAGTACCTACGAGCAGTACTTC. This rearrangement joins TRBV10-3 to TRBJ2-7, with D perhaps TRBD1 (5 bases). Germline V CDR1 and CDR2: ENHRY, SYGVKD. The CDR3 is made up of 14 amino acids. Trimming left V 5 bases short and J 2 bases short, with 13 bases between.